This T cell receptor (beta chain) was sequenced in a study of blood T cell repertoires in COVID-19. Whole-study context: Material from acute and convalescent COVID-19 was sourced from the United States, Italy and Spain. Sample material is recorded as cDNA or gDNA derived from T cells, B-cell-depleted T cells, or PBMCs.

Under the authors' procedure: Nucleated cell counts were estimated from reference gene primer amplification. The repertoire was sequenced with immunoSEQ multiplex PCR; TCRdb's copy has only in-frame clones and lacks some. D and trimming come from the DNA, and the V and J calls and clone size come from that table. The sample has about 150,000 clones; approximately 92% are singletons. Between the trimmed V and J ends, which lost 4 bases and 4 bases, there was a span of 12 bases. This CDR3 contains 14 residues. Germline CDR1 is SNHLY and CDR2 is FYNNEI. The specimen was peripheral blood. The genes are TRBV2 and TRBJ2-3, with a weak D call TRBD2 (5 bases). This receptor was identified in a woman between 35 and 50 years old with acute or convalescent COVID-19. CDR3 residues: CASSGGMTPDTQYF. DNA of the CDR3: TGTGCCAGCAGTGGAGGGATGACCCCAGATACGCAGTATTTT.